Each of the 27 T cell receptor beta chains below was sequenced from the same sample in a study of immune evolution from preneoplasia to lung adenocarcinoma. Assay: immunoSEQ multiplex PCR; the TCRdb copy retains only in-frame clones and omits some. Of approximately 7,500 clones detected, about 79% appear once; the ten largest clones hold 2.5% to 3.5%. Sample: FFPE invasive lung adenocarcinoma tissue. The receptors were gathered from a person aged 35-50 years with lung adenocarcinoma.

The CDR3 region is CASNSRRSIYGYTF. CDR3 coding DNA: TGTGCCAGTAATTCCAGAAGGTCGATCTATGGCTACACCTTC. This chain uses TRBV19 with TRBJ1-2; D unclear. The CDR3 length is 14 residues. Trimming left V 7 bases short and J 4 bases short, with 16 bases between. CDR1 and CDR2 (germline): LNHDA, SQIVND (reference sequence).

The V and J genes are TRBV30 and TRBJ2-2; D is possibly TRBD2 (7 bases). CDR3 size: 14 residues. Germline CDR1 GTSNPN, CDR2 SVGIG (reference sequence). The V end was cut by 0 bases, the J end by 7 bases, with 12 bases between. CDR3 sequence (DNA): TGTGCCTGGAGTGTACGGGGGGCTGGCGGGGAGCTGTTTTTT. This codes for CAWSVRGAGGELFF.

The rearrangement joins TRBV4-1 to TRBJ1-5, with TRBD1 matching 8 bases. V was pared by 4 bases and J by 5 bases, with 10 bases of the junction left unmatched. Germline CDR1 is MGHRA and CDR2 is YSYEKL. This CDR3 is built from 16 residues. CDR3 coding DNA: TGCGCCAGCAGCCGCGGGACAGGTGAGGGACATCAGCCCCAGCATTTT. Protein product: CASSRGTGEGHQPQHF.

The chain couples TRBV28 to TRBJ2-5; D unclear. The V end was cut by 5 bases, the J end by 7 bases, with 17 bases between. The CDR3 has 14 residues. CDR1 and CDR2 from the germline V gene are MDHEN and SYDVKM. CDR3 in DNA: TGTGCCAGCAGTCTACTGGGTATGATGTTGACCCAGTACTTC. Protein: CASSLLGMMLTQYF.

The CDR3 protein is CASSQDDRTSGANVLTF. In nucleotides, the CDR3 is TGCGCCAGCAGCCAAGACGACAGGACCTCTGGGGCCAACGTCCTGACTTTC. This chain connects TRBV4-3 to TRBJ2-6; D might be TRBD1 (6 bases). Germline V gives CDR1 LGHNA, CDR2 YSLEER. This CDR3 spans 17 amino acids. Trimming took 0 bases from V and 0 from J, leaving 9 bases between them.

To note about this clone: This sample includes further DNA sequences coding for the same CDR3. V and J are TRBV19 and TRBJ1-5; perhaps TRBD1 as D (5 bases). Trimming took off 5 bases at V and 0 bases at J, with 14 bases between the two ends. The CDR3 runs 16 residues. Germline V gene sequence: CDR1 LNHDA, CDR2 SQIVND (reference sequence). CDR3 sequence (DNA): TGTGCCAGTAGTTTTGGGGCGGGGGGTAGCAATCAGCCCCAGCATTTT. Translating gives CASSFGAGGSNQPQHF.

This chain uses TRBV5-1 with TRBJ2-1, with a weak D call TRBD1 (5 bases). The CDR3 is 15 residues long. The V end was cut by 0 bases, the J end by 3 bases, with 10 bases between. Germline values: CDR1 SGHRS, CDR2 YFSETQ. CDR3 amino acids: CASSLDFDSYNEQFF. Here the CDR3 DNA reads TGCGCCAGCAGCTTGGATTTTGACAGCTACAATGAGCAGTTCTTC.

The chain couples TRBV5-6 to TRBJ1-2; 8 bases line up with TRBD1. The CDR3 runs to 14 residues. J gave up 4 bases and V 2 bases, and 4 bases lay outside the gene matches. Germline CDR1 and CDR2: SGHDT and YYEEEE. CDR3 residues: CASSLGQGRYGYTF. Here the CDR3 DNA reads TGTGCCAGCAGCTTAGGACAGGGACGCTATGGCTACACCTTC.

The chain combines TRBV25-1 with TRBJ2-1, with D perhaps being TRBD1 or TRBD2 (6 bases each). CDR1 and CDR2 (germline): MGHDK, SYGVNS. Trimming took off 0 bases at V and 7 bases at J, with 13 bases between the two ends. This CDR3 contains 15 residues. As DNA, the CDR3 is TGTGCCAGCAGTGAATATAGTGCGGGACAAAATGAGCAGTTCTTC. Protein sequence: CASSEYSAGQNEQFF.

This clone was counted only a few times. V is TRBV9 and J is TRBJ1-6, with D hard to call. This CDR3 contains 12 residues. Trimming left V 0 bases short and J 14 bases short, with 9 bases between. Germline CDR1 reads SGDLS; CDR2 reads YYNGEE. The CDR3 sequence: CASSVDKGTLHF. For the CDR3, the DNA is TGTGCCAGCAGCGTAGATAAAGGCACCCTCCACTTT.

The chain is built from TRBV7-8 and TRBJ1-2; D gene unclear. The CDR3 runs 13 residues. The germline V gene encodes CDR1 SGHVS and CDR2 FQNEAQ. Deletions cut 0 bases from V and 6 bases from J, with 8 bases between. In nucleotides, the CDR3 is TGTGCCAGCAGCTTAGCGGCTTGGGATGGCTACACCTTC. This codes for CASSLAAWDGYTF.

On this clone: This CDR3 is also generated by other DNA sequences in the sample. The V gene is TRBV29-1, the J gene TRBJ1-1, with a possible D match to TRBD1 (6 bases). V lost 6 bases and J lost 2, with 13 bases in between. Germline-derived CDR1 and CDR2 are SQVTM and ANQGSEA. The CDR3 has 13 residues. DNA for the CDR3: TGCAGCGTCGCCAAGGGGGAAAACACTGAAGCTTTCTTT. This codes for CSVAKGENTEAFF.

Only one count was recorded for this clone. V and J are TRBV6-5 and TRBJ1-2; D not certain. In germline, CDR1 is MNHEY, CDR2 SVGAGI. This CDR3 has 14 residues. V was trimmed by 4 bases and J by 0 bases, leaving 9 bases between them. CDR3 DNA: TGTGCCAGCAGTTCCCGGGTAACTAACTATGGCTACACCTTC. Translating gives CASSSRVTNYGYTF.

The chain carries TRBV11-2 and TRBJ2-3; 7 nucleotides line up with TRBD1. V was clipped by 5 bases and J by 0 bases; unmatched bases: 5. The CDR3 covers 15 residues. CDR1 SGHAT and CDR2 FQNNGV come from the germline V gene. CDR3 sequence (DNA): TGTGCCAGCAGCGTACAGGGGCGAAGCACAGATACGCAGTATTTT. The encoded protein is CASSVQGRSTDTQYF.

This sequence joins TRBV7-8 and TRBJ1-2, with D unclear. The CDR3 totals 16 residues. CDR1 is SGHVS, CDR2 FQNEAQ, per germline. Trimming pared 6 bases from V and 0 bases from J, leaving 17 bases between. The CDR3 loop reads CASRQQPGATNYGYTF. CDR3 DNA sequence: TGTGCCAGCAGACAACAGCCGGGAGCTACTAACTATGGCTACACCTTC.

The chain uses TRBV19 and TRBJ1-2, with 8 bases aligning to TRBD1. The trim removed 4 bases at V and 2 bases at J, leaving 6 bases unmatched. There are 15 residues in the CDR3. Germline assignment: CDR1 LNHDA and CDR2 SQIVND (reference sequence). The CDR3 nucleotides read TGTGCCAGTAGTACCACGGGACAGGCCAACTATGGCTACACCTTC. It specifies CASSTTGQANYGYTF.

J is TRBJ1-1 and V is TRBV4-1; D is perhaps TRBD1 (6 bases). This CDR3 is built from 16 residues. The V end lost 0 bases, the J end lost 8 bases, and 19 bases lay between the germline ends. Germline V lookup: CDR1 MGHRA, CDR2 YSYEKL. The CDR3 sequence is CASSQDPGRGGGEAFF. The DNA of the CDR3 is TGCGCCAGCAGCCAAGATCCAGGGCGTGGGGGGGGCGAAGCTTTCTTT.

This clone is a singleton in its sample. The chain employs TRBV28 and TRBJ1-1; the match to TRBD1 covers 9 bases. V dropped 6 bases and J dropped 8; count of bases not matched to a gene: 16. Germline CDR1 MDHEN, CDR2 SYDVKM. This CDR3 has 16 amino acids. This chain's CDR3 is CASRSPEQGAKGEAFF. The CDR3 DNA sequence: TGTGCCAGCAGGTCCCCTGAACAGGGGGCGAAGGGGGAAGCTTTCTTT.

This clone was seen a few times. CDR3 in amino acids: CASYQTGGEAFF. The CDR3 DNA reads as TGTGCCTCGTACCAGACAGGGGGTGAAGCTTTCTTT. The chain has TRBV27 and TRBJ1-1, with 9 bases lining up with TRBD1. The CDR3 is 12 amino acids. CDR1 is MNHEY, CDR2 SMNVEV, per germline (reference sequence). Trimming removed 11 bases from V and 7 bases from J; junction bases left unmatched: 8.

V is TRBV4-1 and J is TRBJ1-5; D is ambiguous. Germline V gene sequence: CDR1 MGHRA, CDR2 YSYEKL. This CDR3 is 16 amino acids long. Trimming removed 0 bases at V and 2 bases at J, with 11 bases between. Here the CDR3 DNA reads TGCGCCAGCAGCCAAGATGGGGTAATTGGCAATCAGCCCCAGCATTTT. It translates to CASSQDGVIGNQPQHF.

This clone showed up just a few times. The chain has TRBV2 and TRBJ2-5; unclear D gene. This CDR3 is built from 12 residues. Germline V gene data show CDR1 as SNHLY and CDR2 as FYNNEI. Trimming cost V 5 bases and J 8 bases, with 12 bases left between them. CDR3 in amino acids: CASSQKMGTQYF. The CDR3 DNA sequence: TGTGCCAGCAGTCAAAAAATGGGCACCCAGTACTTC.

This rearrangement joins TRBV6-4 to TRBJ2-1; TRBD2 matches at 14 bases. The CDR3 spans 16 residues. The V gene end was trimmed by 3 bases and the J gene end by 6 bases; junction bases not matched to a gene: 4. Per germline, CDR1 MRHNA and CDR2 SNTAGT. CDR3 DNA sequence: TGTGCCAGCAGTGAGACCGGGACTAGCGGGAGCAATGAGCAGTTCTTC. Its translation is CASSETGTSGSNEQFF.

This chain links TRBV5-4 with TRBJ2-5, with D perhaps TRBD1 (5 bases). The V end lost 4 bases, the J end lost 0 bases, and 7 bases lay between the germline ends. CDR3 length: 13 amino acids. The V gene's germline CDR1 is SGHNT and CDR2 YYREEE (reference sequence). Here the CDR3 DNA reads TGTGCCAGCAGCCGACAGAACCAAGAGACCCAGTACTTC. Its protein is CASSRQNQETQYF.

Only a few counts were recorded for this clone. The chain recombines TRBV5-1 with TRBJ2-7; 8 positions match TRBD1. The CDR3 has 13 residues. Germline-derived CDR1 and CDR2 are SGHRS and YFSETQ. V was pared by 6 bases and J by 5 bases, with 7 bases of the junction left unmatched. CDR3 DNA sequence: TGCGCCAGCATCAGTGACAGGGGCCACGAGCAGTACTTC. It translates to CASISDRGHEQYF.

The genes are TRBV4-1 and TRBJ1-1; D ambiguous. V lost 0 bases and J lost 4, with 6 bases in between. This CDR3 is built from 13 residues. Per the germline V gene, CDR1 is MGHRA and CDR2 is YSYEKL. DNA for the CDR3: TGCGCCAGCAGCCAAGATAATCCCACTGAAGCTTTCTTT. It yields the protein CASSQDNPTEAFF.

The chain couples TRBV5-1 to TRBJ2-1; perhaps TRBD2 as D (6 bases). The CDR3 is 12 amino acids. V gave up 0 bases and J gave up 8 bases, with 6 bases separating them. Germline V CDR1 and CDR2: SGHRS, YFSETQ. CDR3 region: CASSLAGDEQFF. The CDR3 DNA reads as TGCGCCAGCAGCTTGGCGGGAGATGAGCAGTTCTTC.

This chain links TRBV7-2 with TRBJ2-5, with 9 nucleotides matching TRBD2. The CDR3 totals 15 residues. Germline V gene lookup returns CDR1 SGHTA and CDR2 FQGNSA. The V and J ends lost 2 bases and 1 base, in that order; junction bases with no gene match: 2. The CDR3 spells CASSLKLAGQETQYF. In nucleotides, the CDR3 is TGTGCCAGCAGCTTAAAACTAGCGGGCCAAGAGACCCAGTACTTC.